The 31 T cell receptor beta chains below come from one sample, sequenced in a study of cytomegalovirus exposure and HLA in healthy donors. The PCR ran on 60 Vbeta and 13 Jbeta primers. Produced via immunoSEQ multiplex PCR; TCRdb's table is partial and in-frame only. The sample yields 35,000 or so clones, more than 80% seen once. What was sequenced was PBMCs. Receptors were obtained from a woman aged 40 to 50 in good health and CMV-seronegative.

The J gene is TRBJ1-3, the V gene TRBV9; D ambiguous. The CDR3 has 15 amino acids. Deletions cut 0 bases from V and 4 bases from J, with 11 bases between. Per the germline V gene, CDR1 is SGDLS and CDR2 is YYNGEE. This CDR3 is CASSVGQSSGNTIYF. DNA of the CDR3: TGTGCCAGCAGCGTAGGTCAGAGTAGCGGAAACACCATATATTTT.

This chain joins TRBV5-1 and TRBJ1-4, with a weak D call TRBD1 (5 bases). In germline, CDR1 is SGHRS, CDR2 YFSETQ. Trimming stripped 4 bases from V and 2 bases from J, with 9 bases between. This CDR3 has 14 residues. CDR3 in DNA: TGCGCCAGCAGCATGACAGCTACTAATGAAAAACTGTTTTTT. Protein: CASSMTATNEKLFF.

This chain links TRBV5-1 with TRBJ1-2; 8 nucleotides match TRBD1. Germline lookup yields CDR1 SGHRS and CDR2 YFSETQ. CDR3 length: 15 amino acids. The trim removed 3 bases at V and 4 bases at J, leaving 8 bases unmatched. The CDR3, as DNA: TGCGCCAGCAGCTCCGGACAGGGAGCTATCTATGGCTACACCTTC. Its protein is CASSSGQGAIYGYTF.

The V call is TRBV6-5, the J call TRBJ1-2; D gene uncertain. From germline, CDR1 is MNHEY and CDR2 SVGAGI. This CDR3 spans 12 amino acids. The V gene lost 8 bases and the J gene lost 3 bases, with 10 bases spanning the gap. The CDR3 nucleotides are TGTGCCAGCGGTCGTAGTCACTATGGCTACACCTTC. This gives the protein CASGRSHYGYTF.

Written as DNA, the CDR3 is TGTGCCAGCAGCTACCCTAGCGGGGGGGCGGGGGAGACCCAGTACTTC. Translated, it gives CASSYPSGGAGETQYF. J is TRBJ2-5 and V is TRBV7-2; 12 bases are shared with TRBD2. Germline CDR1 SGHTA, CDR2 FQGNSA. The CDR3 loop spans 16 amino acids. Trimming took 4 bases from V and 5 from J; bases not matched to a gene: 8. The full variable domain, with the rest looked up from reference TRBV7-2 and TRBJ2-5, is GAGVSQSPSNKVTEKGKDVELRCDPISGHTALYWYRQSLGQGLEFLIYFQGNSAPDKSGLPSDRFSAERTGGSVSTLTIQRTQQEDSAVYLCASSYPSGGAGETQYFGPGTRLLVL.

J is TRBJ2-3 and V is TRBV7-8, with D unclear. The CDR3 is 16 residues long. CDR1 is SGHVS, CDR2 FQNEAQ, per germline. Trimming removed 3 bases at V and 1 base at J, with 14 bases between. CDR3 loop: CASSFDPGGGTDTQYF. The CDR3 DNA follows: TGTGCCAGCAGCTTTGATCCGGGTGGTGGCACAGATACGCAGTATTTT.

J is TRBJ1-1 and V is TRBV6-5; maybe TRBD1 (5 bases). Looked up from germline, CDR1 is MNHEY and CDR2 is SVGAGI. V gave up 4 bases and J gave up 8 bases, with 11 bases separating them. The CDR3 loop spans 12 amino acids. The CDR3 DNA follows: TGTGCCAGCAGTTTCTCCGCAGGGGAAGCTTTCTTT. Its protein is CASSFSAGEAFF.

This clone was seen more than once but under ten times. CDR3 amino acids: CASSTSSGGEKLFF. The CDR3 nucleotides read TGTGCCAGCAGTACCTCGAGTGGTGGTGAAAAACTGTTTTTT. This chain joins TRBV28 and TRBJ1-4; no reliable D call. The CDR3 is made up of 14 amino acids. V shed 5 bases and J shed 7 bases, with 14 bases lying between them. Germline CDR1 is MDHEN and CDR2 is SYDVKM. Filled out from reference TRBV28 and TRBJ1-4, the complete variable domain reads DVKVTQSSRYLVKRTGEKVFLECVQDMDHENMFWYRQDPGLGLRLIYFSYDVKMKEKGDIPEGYSVSREKKERFSLILESASTNQTSMYLCASSTSSGGEKLFFGSGTQLSVL.

The chain employs TRBV5-1 and TRBJ2-7; 8 bases fit TRBD1. This CDR3 spans 14 amino acids. Looked up from germline, CDR1 is SGHRS and CDR2 is YFSETQ. V was pared by 3 bases and J by 4 bases, with 6 bases of the junction left unmatched. The DNA of the CDR3 is TGCGCCAGCAGCTCCGGGACAGGTAATTACGAGCAGTACTTC. It specifies CASSSGTGNYEQYF.

The rearrangement joins TRBV4-1 to TRBJ1-2; D ambiguous. This CDR3 contains 15 residues. V dropped 3 bases and J dropped 2 bases, with 13 bases sitting between them. Looked up from germline, CDR1 is MGHRA and CDR2 is YSYEKL. CDR3 DNA sequence: TGCGCCAGCAGCCAGGGCGGGAGAACAAACTATGGCTACACCTTC. Its protein is CASSQGGRTNYGYTF.

This clone showed up just once. In nucleotides, the CDR3 is TGTGCCAGTCGCCTCTGGGAGGGCGCTGAAGCTTTCTTT. It translates to CASRLWEGAEAFF. The chain joins TRBV19 to TRBJ1-1; unclear D gene. The CDR3 covers 13 residues. Germline CDR1 and CDR2: LNHDA and SQIVND (reference sequence). The V gene lost 8 bases and the J gene lost 6 bases, with 16 bases spanning the gap.

This clone was detected only once. The J gene is TRBJ2-3, the V gene TRBV18; 7 positions match TRBD2. Germline V gene lookup returns CDR1 KGHSH and CDR2 LQKENI. The CDR3 has 17 residues. J lost 0 bases, V lost 6 bases, and 12 bases had no gene match. The CDR3 sequence: CASSSNRDYRSTDTQYF. In nucleotides, the CDR3 is TGTGCCAGCTCTTCCAACCGGGACTACCGTAGCACAGATACGCAGTATTTT.

The V call is TRBV19, the J call TRBJ1-5; a possible D gene is TRBD1 (5 bases). Trimming cost V 9 bases and J 0 bases, with 21 bases left between them. The CDR3 covers 17 residues. Germline assignment: CDR1 LNHDA and CDR2 SQIVND (reference sequence). Here the CDR3 reads CASQTRVGSYSNQPQHF. The CDR3 DNA reads TGTGCCAGCCAAACCAGGGTAGGGTCTTATAGCAATCAGCCCCAGCATTTT.

This chain joins TRBV7-2 and TRBJ2-7, with TRBD1 identical over 7 bases. Germline loops: CDR1 SGHTA, CDR2 FQGNSA. The CDR3 is 14 residues long. V lost 5 bases to trimming and J lost 4 bases; unmatched junction nucleotides: 8. CDR3 nucleotide sequence: TGTGCCAGCAGCCCCGGGACAGAGACTTACGAGCAGTACTTC. Translating gives CASSPGTETYEQYF.

The rearrangement uses TRBV27 and TRBJ1-1, with D possibly TRBD1 on 6 matching bases. The CDR3 is 14 amino acids. Trimming left V 6 bases short and J 3 bases short, with 14 bases between. Germline loops: CDR1 MNHEY, CDR2 SMNVEV (reference sequence). CDR3 nucleotide sequence: TGTGCCAGCAGGAGCCGGGACACCTACACTGAAGCTTTCTTT. It codes for CASRSRDTYTEAFF.

The chain combines TRBV4-3 with TRBJ2-7, with 9 bases aligning to TRBD1. The ends lost 1 base at V and 0 bases at J; junction bases unmatched: 4. This CDR3 comprises 16 residues. Germline-derived CDR1 and CDR2 are LGHNA and YSLEER. The DNA of the CDR3 is TGCGCCAGCAGCCAAGGGGACAGGGAAAGCTCCTACGAGCAGTACGTC. Its protein product is CASSQGDRESSYEQYV.

The J gene is TRBJ1-2, the V gene TRBV7-3; 7 bases are a match to TRBD1. The V gene end was trimmed by 0 bases and the J gene end by 6 bases; junction bases not matched to a gene: 19. This CDR3 has 19 residues. Germline-derived CDR1 and CDR2 are SGHTA and FQGTGA. Written as DNA, the CDR3 is TGTGCCAGCAGCTTAACTGGGGCACAGGGGACGGATTTGGATGATGGCTACACCTTC. As protein: CASSLTGAQGTDLDDGYTF.

The V gene is TRBV7-8, the J gene TRBJ2-5; D is unclear. Germline V gene lookup returns CDR1 SGHVS and CDR2 FQNEAQ. The CDR3 is 14 amino acids. V was pared by 1 base and J by 0 bases, with 6 bases between. In nucleotides, the CDR3 is TGTGCCAGCAGCTTAGTGGCAGACCAAGAGACCCAGTACTTC. As protein: CASSLVADQETQYF.

This chain uses TRBV4-2 with TRBJ1-6, with D possibly being TRBD1 (5 bases). The germline CDR1 and CDR2 sequences are LGHNA and YNFKEQ. V was pared by 3 bases and J by 6 bases, with 9 bases between. CDR3 length: 14 amino acids. The CDR3 DNA sequence: TGTGCCAGCAGCCAGACAGATGCTAATTCACCCCTCCACTTT. Its translation is CASSQTDANSPLHF.

The rearrangement uses TRBV5-1 and TRBJ2-5; TRBD2 matches 7 bases. With 2 bases clipped from V and 5 bases from J, the junction kept 3 bases outside the gene matches. Germline CDR1 and CDR2: SGHRS and YFSETQ. The CDR3 extends over 13 amino acids. For the CDR3, the DNA is TGCGCCAGCAGCTTAGGACTAGTGGAGACCCAGTACTTC. Its translation is CASSLGLVETQYF.

V and J are TRBV7-9 and TRBJ2-7; 8 bases agree with TRBD1. This CDR3 is built from 15 residues. After removal of 4 bases from V and 0 bases from J, the junction contained 5 bases not matched to a gene. Looked up from germline, CDR1 is SEHNR and CDR2 is FQNEAQ (reference sequence). DNA for the CDR3: TGTGCCAGCAGCTCCTCGGGACAGGCCTCCTACGAGCAGTACGTC. Protein sequence: CASSSSGQASYEQYV.

This sequence joins TRBV4-2 and TRBJ2-5, with D tentatively TRBD2 (6 bases). The V and J ends lost 1 base and 1 base respectively, with 10 bases between them. Germline assignment: CDR1 LGHNA and CDR2 YNFKEQ. There are 15 residues in the CDR3. CDR3 in amino acids: CASSQGLVGQETQYF. The CDR3, as DNA: TGTGCCAGCAGCCAAGGACTAGTTGGCCAAGAGACCCAGTACTTC.

The chain is built from TRBV6-1 and TRBJ1-4, with 7 positions matching TRBD1. CDR1 is MNHNS and CDR2 is SASEGT in the germline V gene. The V segment lost 8 bases and the J segment 7 bases; nucleotides outside the gene matches: 4. The CDR3 totals 12 residues. The CDR3 protein is CASLAGGEKLFF. As DNA, the CDR3 is TGTGCCAGCCTTGCAGGGGGTGAAAAACTGTTTTTT.

V is TRBV14 and J is TRBJ1-1, with D perhaps matching TRBD1 (5 bases). Per the germline V gene, CDR1 is SGHDN and CDR2 is FVKESK. The CDR3 runs 18 residues. Trimming left V 1 base short and J 3 bases short, with 21 bases between. CDR3: CASSQAGGIGGGYTEAFF. The CDR3 DNA sequence: TGTGCCAGCAGCCAAGCGGGGGGGATCGGAGGAGGGTACACTGAAGCTTTCTTT.

This chain connects TRBV5-4 to TRBJ1-3; D is unresolved. CDR1 SGHNT and CDR2 YYREEE come from the germline V gene (reference sequence). This CDR3 spans 17 amino acids. The V and J ends lost 3 bases and 0 bases respectively, with 16 bases between them. CDR3 loop: CASSSRTGGDSGNTIYF. CDR3 nucleotide sequence: TGTGCCAGCAGCTCCCGTACGGGTGGAGACTCTGGAAACACCATATATTTT.

In its sample, this clone was seen once. The CDR3 loop reads CASSPIEQANTIYF. The CDR3 bases are TGTGCCAGCTCACCAATAGAACAGGCAAACACCATATATTTT. The chain couples TRBV18 to TRBJ1-3, with D perhaps matching TRBD1 (5 bases). The CDR3 loop spans 14 amino acids. Deletions cut 2 bases from V and 6 bases from J, with 11 bases between. Germline V gene lookup returns CDR1 KGHSH and CDR2 LQKENI.

This chain joins TRBV28 and TRBJ1-5, with 8 bases identical to TRBD1. V gave up 11 bases and J gave up 4 bases; unmatched junction bases: 4. CDR3 length equals 12 residues. Germline CDR1 is MDHEN and CDR2 is SYDVKM. For the CDR3, the DNA is TGTGCCGAAGGGGACAGGAATCAGCCCCAGCATTTT. Its translation is CAEGDRNQPQHF. The full variable domain, in which reference TRBV28 and TRBJ1-5 provide the parts outside the CDR3, is DVKVTQSSRYLVKRTGEKVFLECVQDMDHENMFWYRQDPGLGLRLIYFSYDVKMKEKGDIPEGYSVSREKKERFSLILESASTNQTSMYLCAEGDRNQPQHFGDGTRLSIL.

The gene calls are TRBV7-9 and TRBJ2-1; maybe TRBD2 (7 bases). Germline assignment: CDR1 SEHNR and CDR2 FQNEAQ (reference sequence). CDR3 size: 13 residues. The germline V and J ends were trimmed by 8 bases and 4 bases, with 12 bases remaining between them. The CDR3 loop reads CASGGAAYNEQFF. The CDR3 DNA sequence: TGTGCCAGCGGGGGGGCCGCATACAATGAGCAGTTCTTC.

The chain carries TRBV4-3 and TRBJ2-1; D not resolved. V shed 1 base and J shed 9 bases, with 7 bases lying between them. Germline V gives CDR1 LGHNA, CDR2 YSLEER. The CDR3 consists of 12 residues. CDR3 coding DNA: TGCGCCAGCAGCCAAGTTCGCGGTGAGCAGTTCTTC. As protein: CASSQVRGEQFF.

The rearrangement links TRBV4-3 to TRBJ1-6; no firm D call. This CDR3 has 15 residues. Per the germline V gene, CDR1 is LGHNA and CDR2 is YSLEER. V was cut by 1 base and J by 10 bases, with 14 bases left in between. The CDR3 loop is CASSQVFGSGSPLHF. The CDR3 nucleotides are TGCGCCAGCAGCCAAGTGTTCGGCAGCGGCTCACCCCTCCACTTT.

The V gene is TRBV5-1, the J gene TRBJ2-2; 7 bases fit TRBD1. J lost 6 bases, V lost 0 bases, and 2 bases had no gene match. The CDR3 consists of 14 residues. Per germline, CDR1 SGHRS and CDR2 YFSETQ. DNA for the CDR3: TGCGCCAGCAGCTTGGACAGGGGAGCCGGGGAGCTGTTTTTT. This sequence encodes CASSLDRGAGELFF. The whole variable domain, remainder taken from reference TRBV5-1 and TRBJ2-2, is KAGVTQTPRYLIKTRGQQVTLSCSPISGHRSVSWYQQTPGQGLQFLFEYFSETQRNKGNFPGRFSGRQFSNSRSEMNVSTLELGDSALYLCASSLDRGAGELFFGEGSRLTVL.